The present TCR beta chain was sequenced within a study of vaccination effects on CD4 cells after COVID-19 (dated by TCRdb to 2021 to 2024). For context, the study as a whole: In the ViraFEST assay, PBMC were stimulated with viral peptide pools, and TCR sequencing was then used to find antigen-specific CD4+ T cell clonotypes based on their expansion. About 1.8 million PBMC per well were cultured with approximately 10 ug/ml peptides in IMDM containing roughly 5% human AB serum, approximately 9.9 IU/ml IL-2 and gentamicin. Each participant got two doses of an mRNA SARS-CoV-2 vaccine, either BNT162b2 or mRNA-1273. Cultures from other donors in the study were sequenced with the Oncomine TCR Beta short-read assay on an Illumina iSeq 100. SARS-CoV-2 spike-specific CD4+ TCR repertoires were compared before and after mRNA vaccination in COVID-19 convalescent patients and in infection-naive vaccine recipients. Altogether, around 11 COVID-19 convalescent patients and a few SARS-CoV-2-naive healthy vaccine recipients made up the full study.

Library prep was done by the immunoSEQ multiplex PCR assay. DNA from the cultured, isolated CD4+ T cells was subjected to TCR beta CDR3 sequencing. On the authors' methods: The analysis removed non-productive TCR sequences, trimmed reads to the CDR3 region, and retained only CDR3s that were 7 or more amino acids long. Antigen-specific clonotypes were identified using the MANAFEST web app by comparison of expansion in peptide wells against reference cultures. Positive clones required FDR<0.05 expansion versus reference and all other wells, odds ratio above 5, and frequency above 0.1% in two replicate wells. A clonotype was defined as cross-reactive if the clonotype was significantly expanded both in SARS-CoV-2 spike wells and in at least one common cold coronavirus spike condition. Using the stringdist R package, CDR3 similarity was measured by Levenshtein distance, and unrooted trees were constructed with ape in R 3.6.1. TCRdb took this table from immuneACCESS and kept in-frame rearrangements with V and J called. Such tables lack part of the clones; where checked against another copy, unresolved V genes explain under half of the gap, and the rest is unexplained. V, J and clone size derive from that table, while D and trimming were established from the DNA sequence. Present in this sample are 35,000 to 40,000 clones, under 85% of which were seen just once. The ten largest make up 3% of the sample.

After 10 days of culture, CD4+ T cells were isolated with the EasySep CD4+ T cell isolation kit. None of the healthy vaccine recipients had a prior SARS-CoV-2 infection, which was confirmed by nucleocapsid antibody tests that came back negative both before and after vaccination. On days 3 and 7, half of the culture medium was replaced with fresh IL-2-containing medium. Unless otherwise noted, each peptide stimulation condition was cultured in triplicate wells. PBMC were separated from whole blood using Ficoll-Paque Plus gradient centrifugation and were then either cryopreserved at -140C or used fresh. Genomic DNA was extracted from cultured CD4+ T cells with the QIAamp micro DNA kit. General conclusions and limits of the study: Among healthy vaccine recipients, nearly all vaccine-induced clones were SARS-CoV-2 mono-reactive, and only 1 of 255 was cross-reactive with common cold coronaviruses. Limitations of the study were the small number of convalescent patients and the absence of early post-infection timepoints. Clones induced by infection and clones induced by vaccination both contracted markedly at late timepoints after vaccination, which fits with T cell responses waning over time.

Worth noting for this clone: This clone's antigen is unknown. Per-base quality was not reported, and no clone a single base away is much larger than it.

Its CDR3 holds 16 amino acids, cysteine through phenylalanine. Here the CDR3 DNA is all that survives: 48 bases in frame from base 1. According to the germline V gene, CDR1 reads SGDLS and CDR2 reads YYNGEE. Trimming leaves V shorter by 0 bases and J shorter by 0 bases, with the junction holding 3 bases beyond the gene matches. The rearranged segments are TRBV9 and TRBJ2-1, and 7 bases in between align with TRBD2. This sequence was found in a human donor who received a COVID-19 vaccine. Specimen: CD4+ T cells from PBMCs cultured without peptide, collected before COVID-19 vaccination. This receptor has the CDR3 CASSVDGGSSYNEQFF. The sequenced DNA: TGTGCCAGCAGCGTAGACGGCGGGAGCTCCTACAATGAGCAGTTCTTC.